Below are 14 T cell receptor beta chains sequenced from a single sample in a study of T cell repertoires in cytomegalovirus infection. Which antigens these TCRs recognize remains unknown. TCRdb reprocessed the reads with MiXCR, giving one entry per CDR3 protein. In the table there are some 270,000 distinct CDR3 sequences, less than 25% of which are singletons. The sequences come from cultured PBMCs, collected from culture after CMV antigen stimulation. These receptors were taken from a human donor in good health (CMV status not recorded). Some clones in this sample may be carry-over from other donors' samples.

The V call is TRBV7-8, the J call TRBJ1-1; D ambiguous. The V gene lost 1 base and the J gene lost 0 bases, with 15 bases spanning the gap. The CDR3 loop spans 17 amino acids. CDR1 is SGHVS, CDR2 FQNEAQ, per germline. CDR3 protein: CASSLGTYGAMNTEAFF. The DNA for the CDR3 is TGTGCCAGCAGCTTAGGGACGTACGGCGCTATGAACACTGAAGCTTTCTTT.

This clonotype was detected only a few times. This rearrangement joins TRBV6-8 to TRBJ1-5, with D possibly matching TRBD1 (6 bases). The length of the CDR3 is 20 residues. Germline CDR1 and CDR2: MNHGY and SAAAGT. Trimming removed 0 bases at V and 0 bases at J, with 21 bases between. This CDR3 reads CASSYSRRAGDHDSNQPQHF. For the CDR3, the DNA is TGTGCCAGCAGTTACTCGAGGCGAGCAGGGGATCATGATAGCAATCAGCCCCAGCATTTT.

There are many counts of this clonotype. The J gene is TRBJ2-7, the V gene TRBV6-1; D is ambiguous. The CDR3 runs 11 residues. The V end lost 6 bases, the J end lost 2 bases, and 5 bases lay between the germline ends. CDR1 is MNHNS, CDR2 SASEGT, per germline. CDR3 nucleotides: TGTGCCAGCAGGAGAGCCTACGAGCAGTACTTC. This translates into CASRRAYEQYF.

CDR3 DNA: TGTGCCAGTAGTATTATAGCGGGAGGGGCCTTGGAGACCCAGTACTTC. It specifies CASSIIAGGALETQYF. The chain links TRBV19 to TRBJ2-5; 11 bases are a match to TRBD2. The CDR3 is 16 amino acids. Germline V gene sequence: CDR1 LNHDA, CDR2 SQIVND (reference sequence). The junction had 8 bases not matched to a gene; V was cut back by 3 bases and J by 5 bases.

This clonotype came up many times. This chain uses TRBV7-2 with TRBJ2-3; no reliable D call. Per germline, CDR1 SGHTA and CDR2 FQGNSA. There are 13 residues in the CDR3. The ends were cut back, 3 bases at V and 0 bases at J, with 4 bases in the middle. CDR3 DNA: TGTGCCAGCAGCTTCTCTAGCACAGATACGCAGTATTTT. Residues: CASSFSSTDTQYF.

The rearrangement links TRBV27 to TRBJ2-7, with unresolved D. The CDR3 covers 13 residues. The germline V and J ends were trimmed by 3 bases and 1 base, with 7 bases remaining between them. The germline gives CDR1 MNHEY, CDR2 SMNVEV (reference sequence). The CDR3 sequence: CASSFTDSYEQYF. CDR3 bases: TGTGCCAGCAGTTTTACAGATTCCTACGAGCAGTACTTC.

The gene calls are TRBV6-2 or TRBV6-3 and TRBJ2-2, with 8 bases that match TRBD1. With 6 bases clipped from V and 4 bases from J, the junction kept 4 bases outside the gene matches. Germline loops: CDR1 MNHEY, CDR2 SVGEGT. This CDR3 has 14 residues. The CDR3: CASRNTGGTGELFF. CDR3 DNA: TGTGCCAGCAGAAACACAGGGGGCACCGGGGAGCTGTTTTTT.

This clonotype was detected only a few times. The chain combines TRBV7-9 with TRBJ2-1, with D tentatively TRBD2 (6 bases). CDR1 is SEHNR, CDR2 FQNEAQ, per germline (reference sequence). Trimming shortened V by 1 base and J by 9 bases, and 13 bases separated the two germline ends. This CDR3 has 14 amino acids. The chain's CDR3 is CASSLDVGRGEQFF. The CDR3 nucleotides read TGTGCCAGCAGCTTAGACGTCGGGAGAGGTGAGCAGTTCTTC.

This clonotype was detected only a few times. The chain links TRBV10-2 to TRBJ2-7; 10 positions match TRBD2. CDR1 is WSHSY and CDR2 is SAAADI in the germline V gene. CDR3 length: 16 residues. The V and J ends lost 6 bases and 2 bases, in that order; junction bases with no gene match: 10. Written as DNA, the CDR3 is TGCGCCAGCAGCCACGGGGGAGCGGGAGGGGCCTACGAGCAGTACTTC. This translates into CASSHGGAGGAYEQYF.

The chain carries TRBV11-2 and TRBJ2-7, with D uncertain. V lost 5 bases and J 3 bases, leaving 8 bases between the germline ends. CDR1 SGHAT and CDR2 FQNNGV come from the germline V gene. CDR3 length: 12 amino acids. CDR3 nucleotide sequence: TGTGCCAGCAGCATACCAAACTACGAGCAGTACTTC. It encodes CASSIPNYEQYF.

This clonotype was counted ten times or more. The chain has TRBV7-2 and TRBJ2-7; D is unresolved. The ends were cut back, 1 base at V and 4 bases at J, with 14 bases in the middle. The V gene's germline CDR1 is SGHTA and CDR2 FQGNSA. This CDR3 region has 15 residues. The CDR3 sequence: CASSLVSGNVYEQYV. CDR3 nucleotides: TGTGCCAGCAGCTTAGTATCTGGGAATGTGTACGAGCAGTACGTC.

This clonotype was detected ten times or more. The CDR3 DNA follows: TGTGCCAGCAGCCCCACAGGGTACGAGACCCAGTACTTC. This sequence encodes CASSPTGYETQYF. This rearrangement joins TRBV7-6 to TRBJ2-5; D perhaps matches TRBD1 (6 bases). Per the germline V gene, CDR1 is SGHVS and CDR2 is FNYEAQ. The CDR3 has 13 amino acids. V was clipped by 5 bases and J by 5 bases, with 12 bases between them.

This clonotype was seen only once. This may be a read error: a much more frequent sequence differs by one nucleotide. The chain carries TRBV7-6 and TRBJ2-1; 8 bases align to TRBD1. V lost 2 bases to trimming and J lost 7 bases; unmatched junction nucleotides: 10. The CDR3 is made up of 16 amino acids. Germline CDR1 is SGHVS and CDR2 is FNYEAQ. The CDR3 nucleotides read TGTGCCAGCAGCTTACCGAGGACAGGGAAACGGAATGAGCAGTTCTTC. Translation gives CASSLPRTGKRNEQFF.

The V call is TRBV7-9, the J call TRBJ1-2; TRBD1 agrees at 8 bases. The CDR3 has 13 residues. Germline CDR1 reads SEHNR; CDR2 reads FQNEAQ (reference sequence). V lost 5 bases, J lost 5 bases, and 4 bases stayed unmatched. The CDR3 sequence is CASSRGQGYGYTF. The CDR3 DNA follows: TGTGCCAGCAGCAGAGGACAGGGATATGGCTACACCTTC.